A single sample gave rise to the 15 T cell receptor beta chains below, sequenced in a study of Ad26.COV2.S vaccination and SARS-CoV-2 variants. Profiling relied on immunoSEQ multiplex PCR, and the TCRdb table lists in-frame clones only, not all of them. This sample has around 450,000 clones; 89% occur once, and the top ten carry 1.5% to 2%. Regarding treatment: some 20 received Ad26.COV2.S at low or high dose, single or two shots; 5 received placebo; per-sample allocation not given. Sample collection was performed on day 63 after the first vaccine or placebo injection. The input for sequencing was peripheral blood, taken in a trial of Ad26.COV2.S vaccine versus placebo. These receptor sequences come from a person between 18 and 59 years old who received the Ad26.COV2.S COVID-19 vaccine or a placebo.

The chain is built from TRBV28 and TRBJ1-5, with D perhaps TRBD1 (5 bases). This CDR3 contains 19 residues. V gave up 6 bases and J gave up 0 bases, with 24 bases separating them. CDR1 and CDR2 from the germline V gene are MDHEN and SYDVKM. The CDR3 region has the DNA TGTGCCAGCAGCCAGGTCGAGCGACAGAGCACCTATAGCAATCAGCCCCAGCATTTT. Its translation is CASSQVERQSTYSNQPQHF.

J is TRBJ1-4 and V is TRBV29-1; D gene ambiguous. CDR1 SQVTM and CDR2 ANQGSEA come from the germline V gene. CDR3 size: 13 residues. As DNA, the CDR3 is TGCGGTTACACACAGTCAAATAATGAAAAACTGTTTTTT. It yields the protein CGYTQSNNEKLFF. Combining the CDR3 with reference TRBV29-1 and TRBJ1-4 gives the whole variable domain SAVISQKPSRDICQRGTSLTIQCQVDSQVTMMFWYRQQPGQSLTLIATANQGSEATYESGFVIDKFPISRPNLTFSTLTVSNMSPEDSSIYLCGYTQSNNEKLFFGSGTQLSVL.

The CDR3 DNA sequence: TGTGCCAGCAGTCTGGGATCACTAGATGGGACTGAAGCTTTCTTT. Its translation: CASSLGSLDGTEAFF. V gene TRBV27 combines with J gene TRBJ1-1, with no clear D. The germline V gene encodes CDR1 MNHEY and CDR2 SMNVEV (reference sequence). Trimming left V 5 bases short and J 5 bases short, with 18 bases between. The CDR3 contains 15 residues.

V and J are TRBV7-9 and TRBJ1-3; no clear D gene. CDR3 length: 13 residues. Germline CDR1 and CDR2: SEHNR and FQNEAQ (reference sequence). V dropped 11 bases and J dropped 0 bases, with 11 bases sitting between them. CDR3 in amino acids: CALRRSSGNTIYF. Written as DNA, the CDR3 is TGTGCCCTGAGGCGGTCCTCTGGAAACACCATATATTTT.

The rearrangement joins TRBV18 to TRBJ1-1, with D unclear. Trimming left V 4 bases short and J 7 bases short, with 10 bases between. This CDR3 has 12 amino acids. Germline V lookup: CDR1 KGHSH, CDR2 LQKENI. The DNA for the CDR3 is TGTGCCAGCTCACGTCCAGAAAGTGAAGCTTTCTTT. This sequence encodes CASSRPESEAFF. Full variable domain (remainder filled in from reference TRBV18 and TRBJ1-1): NAGVMQNPRHLVRRRGQEARLRCSPMKGHSHVYWYRQLPEEGLKFMVYLQKENIIDESGMPKERFSAEFPKEGPSILRIQQVVRGDSAAYFCASSRPESEAFFGQGTRLTVV.

This clone was seen a handful of times. This chain connects TRBV5-5 to TRBJ2-7, with D hard to call. Germline V lookup: CDR1 SGHKS, CDR2 YYEKEE (reference sequence). This CDR3 has 15 residues. Trimming removed 0 bases from V and 2 bases from J, with 12 bases in between. CDR3 bases: TGTGCCAGCAGCTTGGCTCAGGTCGCAGCCTACGAGCAGTACTTC. Translated: CASSLAQVAAYEQYF.

Worth noting for this clone: This sample includes further DNA sequences coding for the same CDR3. The rearrangement links TRBV18 to TRBJ2-3, with unresolved D. The germline V gene encodes CDR1 KGHSH and CDR2 LQKENI. Deletions cut 6 bases from V and 0 bases from J, with 4 bases between. The CDR3 is 12 residues long. For the CDR3, the DNA is TGTGCCAGCTCCCAGAGCACAGATACGCAGTATTTT. Protein: CASSQSTDTQYF.

The rearrangement links TRBV28 to TRBJ2-1, with 13 nucleotides matching TRBD2. The CDR3 runs to 14 residues. Germline loops: CDR1 MDHEN, CDR2 SYDVKM. The V gene end was trimmed by 8 bases and the J gene end by 5 bases; junction bases not matched to a gene: 3. Written as DNA, the CDR3 is TGTGCCAGCTATACTAGCGGGAGGGACAATGAGCAGTTCTTC. Protein product: CASYTSGRDNEQFF.

This clone was detected a few times. V usage is TRBV9 and J usage is TRBJ2-1, with D hard to call. V shed 4 bases and J shed 7 bases, with 6 bases lying between them. Germline V gene sequence: CDR1 SGDLS, CDR2 YYNGEE. The CDR3 length is 11 residues. CDR3 DNA sequence: TGTGCCAGCAGCCATGGGAATGAGCAGTTCTTC. It specifies CASSHGNEQFF.

The CDR3 loop is CASSLDPSGRAEQYF. CDR3 nucleotides: TGTGCCAGCAGCTTAGATCCTAGCGGGAGGGCGGAGCAGTACTTC. The chain links TRBV7-2 to TRBJ2-7; 12 bases match TRBD2. Unmatched junction bases numbered 5, after V lost 1 base and J lost 7 bases. CDR3 length equals 15 residues. Germline values: CDR1 SGHTA, CDR2 FQGNSA. Full variable domain (outside the CDR3, taken from reference TRBV7-2 and TRBJ2-7): GAGVSQSPSNKVTEKGKDVELRCDPISGHTALYWYRQSLGQGLEFLIYFQGNSAPDKSGLPSDRFSAERTGGSVSTLTIQRTQQEDSAVYLCASSLDPSGRAEQYFGPGTRLTVT.

A single count supports this clone. The V and J genes are TRBV27 and TRBJ2-3; the D call may be TRBD1 or TRBD2 (6 bases each). Trimming took 3 bases from V and 6 from J, leaving 13 bases between them. This CDR3 contains 14 residues. The germline CDR1 and CDR2 sequences are MNHEY and SMNVEV (reference sequence). The CDR3 is CASSFDTGRDTQYF. CDR3 in DNA: TGTGCCAGCAGTTTTGATACAGGGAGGGATACGCAGTATTTT.

V usage is TRBV28 and J usage is TRBJ1-2; D not certain. The CDR3 contains 12 residues. Germline V CDR1 and CDR2: MDHEN, SYDVKM. The V and J ends lost 3 bases and 5 bases respectively, with 7 bases between them. The CDR3 DNA follows: TGTGCCAGCAGTTTGCCGGCATATGGCTACACCTTC. Its protein product is CASSLPAYGYTF.

The genes are TRBV15 and TRBJ1-2; 10 bases are a match to TRBD1. V lost 4 bases, J lost 8 bases, and 4 bases stayed unmatched. Per the germline V gene, CDR1 is LNHNV and CDR2 is YYDKDF (reference sequence). This CDR3 spans 13 amino acids. CDR3 sequence reads: CATSMGQGRGYTF. CDR3 coding DNA: TGTGCCACCAGCATGGGACAGGGGCGCGGCTACACCTTC.

The gene calls are TRBV3-1 (or the pseudogene TRBV3-2) and TRBJ1-2, with 8 bases identical to TRBD1. Germline CDR1 LGHDT, CDR2 YNNKEL (reference sequence). V lost 1 base, J lost 8 bases, and 3 bases stayed unmatched. The CDR3 extends over 13 amino acids. This CDR3 reads CASSQVTGGGYTF. DNA for the CDR3: TGTGCCAGCAGCCAAGTAACAGGGGGAGGCTACACCTTC.

The chain couples TRBV3-1 (or the pseudogene TRBV3-2) to TRBJ2-3, with 9 bases that match TRBD2. The V segment lost 0 bases and the J segment 2 bases; nucleotides outside the gene matches: 6. The germline gives CDR1 LGHDT, CDR2 YNNKEL (reference sequence). The CDR3 is made up of 17 amino acids. CDR3 sequence: CASSQDILAGFTDTQYF. The DNA of the CDR3 is TGTGCCAGCAGCCAAGATATACTAGCGGGCTTCACAGATACGCAGTATTTT.